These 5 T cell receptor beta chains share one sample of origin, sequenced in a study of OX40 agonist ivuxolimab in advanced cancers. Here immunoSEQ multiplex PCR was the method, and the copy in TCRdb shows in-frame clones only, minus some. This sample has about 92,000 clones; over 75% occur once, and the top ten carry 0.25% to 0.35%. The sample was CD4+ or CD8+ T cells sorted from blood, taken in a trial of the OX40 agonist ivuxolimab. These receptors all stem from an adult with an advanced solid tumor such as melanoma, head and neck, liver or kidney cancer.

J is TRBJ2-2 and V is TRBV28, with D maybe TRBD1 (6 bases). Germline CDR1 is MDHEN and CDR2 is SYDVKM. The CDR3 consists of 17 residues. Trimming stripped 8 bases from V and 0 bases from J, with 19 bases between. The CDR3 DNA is TGTGCCAGCCTGATTCGAGGATACAGGGCGAACACCGGGGAGCTGTTTTTT. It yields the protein CASLIRGYRANTGELFF.

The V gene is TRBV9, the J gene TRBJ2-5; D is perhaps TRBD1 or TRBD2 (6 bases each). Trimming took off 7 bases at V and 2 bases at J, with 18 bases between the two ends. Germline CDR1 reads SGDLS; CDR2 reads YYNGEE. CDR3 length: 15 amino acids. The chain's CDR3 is CASSNLPGAQETQYF. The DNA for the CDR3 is TGTGCCAGCTCGAACCTGCCGGGGGCTCAAGAGACCCAGTACTTC.

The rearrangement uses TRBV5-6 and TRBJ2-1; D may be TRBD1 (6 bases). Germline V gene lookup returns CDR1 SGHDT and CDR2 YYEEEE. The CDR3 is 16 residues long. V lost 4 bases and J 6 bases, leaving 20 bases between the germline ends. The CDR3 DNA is TGTGCCAGCAGCGTTCAAGCGCGAACAGGGACCAATGAGCAGTTCTTC. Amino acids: CASSVQARTGTNEQFF. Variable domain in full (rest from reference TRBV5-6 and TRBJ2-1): DAGVTQSPTHLIKTRGQQVTLRCSPKSGHDTVSWYQQALGQGPQFIFQYYEEEERQRGNFPDRFSGHQFPNYSSELNVNALLLGDSALYLCASSVQARTGTNEQFFGPGTRLTVL.

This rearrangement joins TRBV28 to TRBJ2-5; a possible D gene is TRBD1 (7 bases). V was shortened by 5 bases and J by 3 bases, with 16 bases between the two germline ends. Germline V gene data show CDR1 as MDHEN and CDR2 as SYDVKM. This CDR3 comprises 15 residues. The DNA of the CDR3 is TGTGCCAGCAGTGTGGGCGGAGGGGGCAAAGAGACCCAGTACTTC. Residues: CASSVGGGGKETQYF. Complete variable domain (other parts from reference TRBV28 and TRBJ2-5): DVKVTQSSRYLVKRTGEKVFLECVQDMDHENMFWYRQDPGLGLRLIYFSYDVKMKEKGDIPEGYSVSREKKERFSLILESASTNQTSMYLCASSVGGGGKETQYFGPGTRLLVL.

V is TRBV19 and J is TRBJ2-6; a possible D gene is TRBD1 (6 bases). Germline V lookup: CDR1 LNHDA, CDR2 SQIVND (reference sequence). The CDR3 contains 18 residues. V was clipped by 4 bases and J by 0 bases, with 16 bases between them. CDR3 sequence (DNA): TGTGCCAGTAGTACAGGGGTCACCCTAACCTCTGGGGCCAACGTCCTGACTTTC. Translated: CASSTGVTLTSGANVLTF.